The present T cell receptor beta chain was sequenced within a study of naive and memory T cell subsets. Whole-study results and caveats: From naive to CM, EM and EMRA, diversity decreased and Gini increased. Over 85% of naive TCR sequences appeared only once after error correction, unlike memory subsets.

This clonotype came up many times. What it binds is not known. The germline V gene has CDR1 SGHAT and CDR2 FQNNGV. The CDR3 totals 14 residues. Unmatched junction bases numbered 8, after V lost 5 bases and J lost 4 bases. Two oligonucleotides, mixed equimolar, formed the beta constant-region primer covering TRBC1 and TRBC2. An oligonucleotide with the SP2 primer and a 12-nucleotide UMI was ligated to the cDNA 3' end. MiXCR, applied by TCRdb to the UMI-ligation and nested PCR reads, yields one record per CDR3 protein. The table lists 130,000 to 150,000 distinct CDR3 sequences, over 15% of them singletons, with about 0.15% in the top ten.

The chain is built from TRBV11-2 and TRBJ2-7; TRBD2 matches 7 bases. This receptor was obtained from a human donor in good health. Sequencing was done on a sample of naive CD4+ T cells from blood. CDR3 region: CASSPVVGGYEQYF. CDR3 nucleotide sequence: TGTGCCAGCAGCCCTGTGGTGGGAGGGTACGAGCAGTACTTC.